This passage covers 30 T cell receptor beta chains from one sample sequenced in a study of shared clonotypes between healthy human individuals. Assay: immunoSEQ multiplex PCR; the TCRdb copy retains only in-frame clones and omits some. The data hold roughly 500,000 clones, with 90% to 96% observed a single time. The sample comprised naive CD4+ T cells sorted from blood. The subset was: CD45RA+ positively selected. The receptors originated from a woman aged 25 to 45 in good health.

This chain connects TRBV6-5 to TRBJ1-2; D ambiguous. With 0 bases removed from V and 9 bases from J, the gap between germline ends came to 11 bases. Germline V lookup: CDR1 MNHEY, CDR2 SVGAGI. There are 13 residues in the CDR3. The CDR3, as DNA: TGTGCCAGCAGTTACTCGGAGGGTCGGCGCTACACCTTC. Encoded protein: CASSYSEGRRYTF.

The rearrangement links TRBV29-1 to TRBJ1-1, with D tentatively TRBD1 (6 bases). Germline loops: CDR1 SQVTM, CDR2 ANQGSEA. The CDR3 sequence is 13 residues long. V was trimmed by 7 bases and J by 1 base, leaving 13 bases between them. This chain's CDR3 is CSARTVGNTEAFF. For the CDR3, the DNA is TGCAGCGCCCGGACAGTCGGGAACACTGAAGCTTTCTTT.

The V gene is TRBV28, the J gene TRBJ1-1; 7 bases line up with TRBD1. Germline V gives CDR1 MDHEN, CDR2 SYDVKM. There are 14 residues in the CDR3. Losses at the gene ends were 5 bases for V and 5 bases for J; bases not matched to a gene: 8. The DNA of the CDR3 is TGTGCCAGCAGTATCCAGGGGGTTCGGACTGAAGCTTTCTTT. It encodes CASSIQGVRTEAFF.

The count of this clone is one. The J gene is TRBJ2-7, the V gene TRBV5-6; possibly TRBD1 for D (5 bases). Germline-derived CDR1 and CDR2 are SGHDT and YYEEEE. Trimming shortened V by 2 bases and J by 5 bases, and 11 bases separated the two germline ends. The CDR3 extends over 13 amino acids. The CDR3 nucleotides are TGTGCCAGCAGCTTAGGGGTAGCTAACGAGCAGTACTTC. Its protein is CASSLGVANEQYF.

The chain recombines TRBV29-1 with TRBJ2-5; 10 bases align to TRBD2. Germline CDR1 is SQVTM and CDR2 is ANQGSEA. Losses at the gene ends were 2 bases for V and 5 bases for J; bases not matched to a gene: 11. The CDR3 runs 16 residues. CDR3 sequence (DNA): TGCAGCGTTGAACTAGCGGGGGTAGTATTTGGGGAGACCCAGTACTTC. Protein product: CSVELAGVVFGETQYF.

CDR3 in DNA: TGCGCCAGCAGTGAGGGAGCGGGAGGTTATGAGCAGTTCTTC. Encoded protein: CASSEGAGGYEQFF. The chain combines TRBV10-1 with TRBJ2-1; 9 positions match TRBD2. The CDR3 contains 14 residues. Trimming at V came to 2 bases and at J to 8 bases, leaving 4 bases not matched to a gene. Per germline, CDR1 WNHNN and CDR2 SYGVQD (reference sequence).

This chain joins TRBV29-1 and TRBJ2-5, with TRBD2 identical over 8 bases. Matching the DNA end better, TRBJ2-7 makes the J call doubtful. The CDR3 is 14 residues long. The V gene's germline CDR1 is SQVTM and CDR2 ANQGSEA. In nucleotides, the CDR3 is TGCAGCGTTGAGGGCGGGAGGCCCCTCTACGAGCAGTACTTC. It encodes CSVEGGRPLYEQYF.

This clone has more than one count but fewer than ten. The chain recombines TRBV25-1 with TRBJ1-1; no reliable D call. The CDR3 sequence is 13 residues long. The germline V gene encodes CDR1 MGHDK and CDR2 SYGVNS. Trimming took 4 bases from V and 2 from J, leaving 8 bases between them. The CDR3 DNA reads as TGTGCCAGCAGTGCGGACGGAAACACTGAAGCTTTCTTT. Amino acids: CASSADGNTEAFF.

The chain recombines TRBV2 with TRBJ2-5; no definite D call. The J call is doubtful: the DNA matches TRBJ2-7 better. The CDR3 covers 11 residues. Germline CDR1 and CDR2: SNHLY and FYNNEI. CDR3 in amino acids: CASVSVYEQYF. The DNA for the CDR3 is TGTGCCAGCGTCTCGGTCTACGAGCAGTACTTC.

J is TRBJ2-1 and V is TRBV19; 7 bases are a match to TRBD2. The CDR3 is 13 residues long. After removal of 7 bases from V and 9 bases from J, the junction contained 9 bases not matched to a gene. In germline, CDR1 is LNHDA, CDR2 SQIVND (reference sequence). CDR3 loop: CASNKGGVREQFF. Written as DNA, the CDR3 is TGTGCCAGTAACAAGGGAGGGGTTCGTGAGCAGTTCTTC. The whole variable domain, filled in from reference TRBV19 and TRBJ2-1, reads DGGITQSPKYLFRKEGQNVTLSCEQNLNHDAMYWYRQDPGQGLRLIYYSQIVNDFQKGDIAEGYSVSREKKESFPLTVTSAQKNPTAFYLCASNKGGVREQFFGPGTRLTVL.

The rearrangement links TRBV2 to TRBJ2-7; a weak D match, TRBD2 (5 bases). Deletions cut 6 bases from V and 2 bases from J, with 8 bases between. Germline loops: CDR1 SNHLY, CDR2 FYNNEI. This CDR3 is built from 12 residues. The CDR3 sequence is CASRSGPYEQYF. CDR3 DNA sequence: TGTGCCAGCAGAAGCGGCCCCTACGAGCAGTACTTC.

The rearrangement links TRBV11-3 to TRBJ2-2; no reliable D call. CDR3 length equals 11 residues. Germline CDR1 SGHNT, CDR2 YENEEA. Trimming pared 7 bases from V and 4 bases from J, leaving 4 bases between. CDR3 in amino acids: CASKSTGELFF. CDR3 nucleotide sequence: TGTGCCAGCAAATCCACCGGGGAGCTGTTTTTT. Based on the CDR3 plus reference TRBV11-3 and TRBJ2-2, the full variable domain is EAGVVQSPRYKIIEKKQPVAFWCNPISGHNTLYWYLQNLGQGPELLIRYENEEAVDDSQLPKDRFSAERLKGVDSTLKIQPAELGDSAVYLCASKSTGELFFGEGSRLTVL.

V is TRBV14 and J is TRBJ2-1; D gene ambiguous. This CDR3 is 15 amino acids long. Germline V gene sequence: CDR1 SGHDN, CDR2 FVKESK. V lost 1 base and J 4 bases, leaving 11 bases between the germline ends. This CDR3 is CASSQAGGRYNEQFF. The DNA of the CDR3 is TGTGCCAGCAGCCAAGCTGGCGGAAGATACAATGAGCAGTTCTTC.

This rearrangement joins TRBV27 to TRBJ1-3; D gene ambiguous. The CDR3 sequence is 14 residues long. Germline V gives CDR1 MNHEY, CDR2 SMNVEV (reference sequence). Trimming shortened V by 6 bases and J by 0 bases, and 9 bases separated the two germline ends. In DNA form, the CDR3 reads TGTGCCAGCAGCTCGAGTTACTCTGGAAACACCATATATTTT. Translated, it gives CASSSSYSGNTIYF.

The chain uses TRBV25-1 and TRBJ2-4; the D gene is possibly TRBD1 (5 bases). V lost 3 bases to trimming and J lost 5 bases, with 11 bases between them. This CDR3 is 14 amino acids long. Germline V gene sequence: CDR1 MGHDK, CDR2 SYGVNS. The CDR3, as DNA: TGTGCCAGCAGTGACCAAGTAGGGGAAAACATTCAGTACTTC. Protein: CASSDQVGENIQYF.

This clone was counted between two and nine times. The chain links TRBV7-9 to TRBJ1-1, with D possibly TRBD1 on 5 matching bases. CDR3 size: 14 residues. The V end was cut by 2 bases, the J end by 0 bases, with 7 bases between. Germline V CDR1 and CDR2: SEHNR, FQNEAQ (reference sequence). CDR3 sequence reads: CASSLRQLNTEAFF. CDR3 nucleotide sequence: TGTGCCAGCAGCTTACGACAGTTGAACACTGAAGCTTTCTTT.

The chain links TRBV6-4 to TRBJ2-7, with 8 bases matching TRBD1. Germline lookup yields CDR1 MRHNA and CDR2 SNTAGT. Germline trimming cut 6 bases from V and 0 bases from J; bases unmatched to any gene: 7. This CDR3 region has 15 residues. The CDR3 loop is CASSSAGTGSYEQYF. In nucleotides, the CDR3 is TGTGCCAGCAGCTCGGCTGGGACAGGCTCCTACGAGCAGTACTTC.

This chain links TRBV5-1 with TRBJ2-6; D gene ambiguous. The germline V and J ends were trimmed by 1 base and 0 bases, with 8 bases remaining between them. This CDR3 contains 16 residues. Germline CDR1 is SGHRS and CDR2 is YFSETQ. CDR3 region: CASSLSVPSGANVLTF. The CDR3 nucleotides are TGCGCCAGCAGCTTGTCCGTACCCTCTGGGGCCAACGTCCTGACTTTC.

The V and J genes are TRBV5-1 and TRBJ2-7; TRBD1 matches 8 bases. In germline, CDR1 is SGHRS, CDR2 YFSETQ. J lost 0 bases, V lost 4 bases, and 3 bases had no gene match. CDR3 size: 14 residues. The CDR3 spells CASSRQGSSYEQYF. The CDR3 coding sequence is TGCGCCAGCAGCCGACAGGGGAGCTCCTACGAGCAGTACTTC.

The chain carries TRBV19 and TRBJ1-5, with 10 nucleotides matching TRBD1. The germline gives CDR1 LNHDA, CDR2 SQIVND (reference sequence). The junction had 7 bases not matched to a gene; V was cut back by 5 bases and J by 0 bases. This CDR3 has 17 residues. CDR3 sequence (DNA): TGTGCCAGTAGTGGACTGGGGACAGGGGATAGCAATCAGCCCCAGCATTTT. Encoded protein: CASSGLGTGDSNQPQHF.

The chain couples TRBV7-9 to TRBJ2-7; D not certain. Germline values: CDR1 SEHNR, CDR2 FQNEAQ (reference sequence). Trimming left V 5 bases short and J 2 bases short, with 13 bases between. The CDR3 totals 14 residues. The CDR3 sequence: CASSQPTGPYEQYF. For the CDR3, the DNA is TGTGCCAGCAGCCAACCGACTGGGCCCTACGAGCAGTACTTC.

J is TRBJ2-7 and V is TRBV15; 8 bases agree with TRBD2. The ends lost 1 base at V and 5 bases at J; junction bases unmatched: 4. Germline CDR1 and CDR2: LNHNV and YYDKDF (reference sequence). The CDR3 runs to 14 residues. CDR3 sequence reads: CATSRAAGVDEQYF. The DNA of the CDR3 is TGTGCCACCAGCAGAGCAGCGGGAGTTGACGAGCAGTACTTC.

V gene TRBV9 combines with J gene TRBJ1-2, with 11 nucleotides matching TRBD1. The CDR3 contains 14 residues. Losses at the gene ends were 0 bases for V and 8 bases for J; bases not matched to a gene: 3. The V gene's germline CDR1 is SGDLS and CDR2 YYNGEE. CDR3 DNA: TGTGCCAGCAGCGTAGAGGGACAGGGGGAAGGCTACACCTTC. As protein: CASSVEGQGEGYTF.

The rearrangement uses TRBV25-1 and TRBJ2-5; 8 bases match TRBD2. The end of the DNA aligns better with TRBJ2-7, so the J call may be wrong. CDR3 length equals 14 residues. Germline-derived CDR1 and CDR2 are MGHDK and SYGVNS. The CDR3: CASSRAGGSYEQYF. The CDR3 region has the DNA TGTGCCAGCAGTCGGGCGGGAGGTTCCTACGAGCAGTACTTC.

The V and J genes are TRBV5-1 and TRBJ1-1; D might be TRBD1 (6 bases). This CDR3 is 15 amino acids long. Trimming shortened V by 0 bases and J by 4 bases, and 13 bases separated the two germline ends. Germline V gives CDR1 SGHRS, CDR2 YFSETQ. The CDR3 DNA is TGCGCCAGCAGCTTGGAGGTCACAGGGAGCACTGAAGCTTTCTTT. Translation: CASSLEVTGSTEAFF.

This chain links TRBV5-1 with TRBJ2-6; 7 bases are a match to TRBD1. CDR3 length: 17 amino acids. V gave up 1 base and J gave up 1 base; unmatched junction bases: 5. Germline V gene lookup returns CDR1 SGHRS and CDR2 YFSETQ. CDR3 DNA sequence: TGCGCCAGCAGCTTGTACAGGGGCGCGTCTGGGGCCAACGTCCTGACTTTC. This translates into CASSLYRGASGANVLTF.

The chain uses TRBV1 and TRBJ2-5; TRBD1, the table's D call, lacks a check against the DNA. TRBV1 is labeled a pseudogene. The CDR3 consists of 13 residues. CDR3 in DNA: TGCACCAGCAGCTGGGGACAGGGCTGGGAGCAGTACTTC. Translation: CTSSWGQGWEQYF.

V gene TRBV29-1 combines with J gene TRBJ1-1, with 8 bases fitting TRBD1. With 5 bases clipped from V and 5 bases from J, the junction kept 10 bases outside the gene matches. The germline gives CDR1 SQVTM, CDR2 ANQGSEA. The CDR3 is 14 amino acids. The CDR3 is CSVYRGIVETEAFF. CDR3 sequence (DNA): TGCAGCGTTTACAGGGGGATAGTTGAGACTGAAGCTTTCTTT.

The V and J genes are TRBV5-4 and TRBJ2-5; TRBD1 matches at 11 bases. CDR1 is SGHNT and CDR2 is YYREEE in the germline V gene (reference sequence). After removal of 5 bases from V and 3 bases from J, the junction contained 9 bases not matched to a gene. This CDR3 contains 16 residues. CDR3 nucleotides: TGTGCCAGCAGTTCTTTGGACAGGGGGCTTAAAGAGACCCAGTACTTC. Translated, it gives CASSSLDRGLKETQYF.

J is TRBJ2-7 and V is TRBV28; 11 bases are a match to TRBD1. Trimming cost V 6 bases and J 1 base; bases outside gene matches: 2. The CDR3 covers 14 residues. Germline CDR1 MDHEN, CDR2 SYDVKM. CDR3 bases: TGTGCCAGCAGCAGGGACAGGGGGTCCTACGAGCAGTACTTC. Its translation: CASSRDRGSYEQYF.